The clone carrying this T cell receptor beta chain was detected only a few times. After removal of 0 bases from V and 5 bases from J, the junction contained 10 bases not matched to a gene. Germline-derived CDR1 and CDR2 are KGHSH and LQKENI. The CDR3 has 17 amino acids. The sample originates from a study of regulatory T cells in long-lasting Graves disease. Time point meaning: newly diagnosed GD, antithyroid drugs for less than 3 months. The authors made the TCR library using RNA they extracted from PBMCs. Construction of the TCR beta libraries employed iRepertoire HTBI primers in conjunction with Arm-PCR of CDR3 regions. TCRdb redid the calling of the multiplex PCR reads with MiXCR, one entry per CDR3 protein. Seen here are about 540,000 distinct CDR3 sequences, about 13% observed once, and the top ten hold roughly 10%. The same sample was also studied in work on T cells in Graves' hyperthyroidism and ophthalmopathy. In that study: Most expanded thyroid clonotypes above 0.001 recurred in blood.

The sequencing used peripheral blood mononuclear cells (PBMCs), collected at new diagnosis, from a patient treated with antithyroid drugs. The TCR comes from a man aged 25 to 45 with Graves disease. The chain carries TRBV18 and TRBJ2-5; TRBD2 matches 9 bases. CDR3 protein: CASSPPKWREGRETQYF. CDR3 in DNA: TGTGCCAGCTCACCACCGAAATGGCGGGAGGGCCGGGAGACCCAGTACTTC.